Described below is a single TCR beta chain sequence and its context. In the authors' methods: Reference gene primers were amplified, and this amplification served to estimate nucleated cell counts. TCRdb keeps only in-frame clones here, not all; method: immunoSEQ multiplex PCR. Clonal size and the V and J genes are those of that table, whereas D and trimming came from the DNA. This table holds under 250,000 clones, about 90% found once. The data derive from a study of blood T cell repertoires in COVID-19. This TCR came from a man aged 30-40 years with acute or convalescent COVID-19. The sequencing input was peripheral blood.

The CDR3 region has the DNA TGTGCCAGCAGCCCACTCAACAGGGGTAGGACCGGGGAGCTGTTTTTT. Translated: CASSPLNRGRTGELFF. The rearrangement uses TRBV7-3 and TRBJ2-2, with 7 bases matching TRBD1. This CDR3 has 16 residues. CDR1 and CDR2 from the germline V gene are SGHTA and FQGTGA. With V trimmed by 5 bases and J by 5 bases, 11 bases remained unmatched.